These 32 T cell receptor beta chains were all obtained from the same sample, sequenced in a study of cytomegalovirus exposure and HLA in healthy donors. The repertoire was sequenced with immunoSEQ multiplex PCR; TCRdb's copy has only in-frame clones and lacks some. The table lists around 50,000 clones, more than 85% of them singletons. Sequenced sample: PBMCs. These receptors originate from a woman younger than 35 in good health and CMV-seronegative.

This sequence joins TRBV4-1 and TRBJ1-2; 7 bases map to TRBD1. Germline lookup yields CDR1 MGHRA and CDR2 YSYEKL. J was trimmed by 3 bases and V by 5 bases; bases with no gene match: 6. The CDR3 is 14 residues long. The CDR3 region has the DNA TGCGCCAGCAGCTCGCACAGGGGAGACTATGGCTACACCTTC. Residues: CASSSHRGDYGYTF.

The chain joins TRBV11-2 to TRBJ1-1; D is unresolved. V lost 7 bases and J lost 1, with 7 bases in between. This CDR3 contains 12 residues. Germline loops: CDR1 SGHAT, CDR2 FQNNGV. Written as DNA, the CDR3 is TGTGCCAGCAAACTCGGGAACACTGAAGCTTTCTTT. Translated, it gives CASKLGNTEAFF.

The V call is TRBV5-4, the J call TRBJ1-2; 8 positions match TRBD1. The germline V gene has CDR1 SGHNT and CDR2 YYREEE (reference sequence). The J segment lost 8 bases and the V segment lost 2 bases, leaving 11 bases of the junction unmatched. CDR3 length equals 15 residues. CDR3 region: CASSFPFTGGKGYTF. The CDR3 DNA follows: TGTGCCAGCAGCTTTCCTTTTACAGGGGGTAAAGGCTACACCTTC.

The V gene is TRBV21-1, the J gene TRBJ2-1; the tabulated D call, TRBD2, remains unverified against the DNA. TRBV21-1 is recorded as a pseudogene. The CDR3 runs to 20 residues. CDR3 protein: CASSKRIPAPGLAGDNEQFF. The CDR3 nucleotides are TGTGCCAGCAGCAAGCGAATCCCTGCCCCGGGACTAGCGGGAGATAATGAGCAGTTCTTC.

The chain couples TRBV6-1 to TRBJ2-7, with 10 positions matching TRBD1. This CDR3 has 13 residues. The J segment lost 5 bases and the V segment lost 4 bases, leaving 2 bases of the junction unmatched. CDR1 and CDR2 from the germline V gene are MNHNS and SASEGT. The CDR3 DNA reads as TGTGCCAGCAGTGGAGACAGGGGGCACGAGCAGTACTTC. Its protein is CASSGDRGHEQYF.

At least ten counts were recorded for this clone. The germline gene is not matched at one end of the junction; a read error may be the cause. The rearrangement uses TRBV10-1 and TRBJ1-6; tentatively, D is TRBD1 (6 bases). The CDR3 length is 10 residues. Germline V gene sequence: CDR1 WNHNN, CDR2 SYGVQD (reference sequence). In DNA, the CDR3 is TGCGCCAGAGACGGGACAAGAATACCCTTT. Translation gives CARDGTRIPF.

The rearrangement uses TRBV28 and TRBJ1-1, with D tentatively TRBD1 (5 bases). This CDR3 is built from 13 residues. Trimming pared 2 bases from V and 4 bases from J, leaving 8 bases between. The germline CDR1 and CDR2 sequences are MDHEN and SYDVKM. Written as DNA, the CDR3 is TGTGCCAGCAGTTTAGATACAGGCACTGAAGCTTTCTTT. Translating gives CASSLDTGTEAFF.

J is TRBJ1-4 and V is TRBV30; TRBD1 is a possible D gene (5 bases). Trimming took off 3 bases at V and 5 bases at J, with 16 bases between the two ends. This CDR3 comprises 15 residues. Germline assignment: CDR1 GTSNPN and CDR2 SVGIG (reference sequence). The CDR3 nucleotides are TGTGCCTGGAGCTTGGTGGGGCTCGGGAATGAAAAACTGTTTTTT. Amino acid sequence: CAWSLVGLGNEKLFF. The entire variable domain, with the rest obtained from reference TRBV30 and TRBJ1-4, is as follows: SQTIHQWPATLVQPVGSPLSLECTVEGTSNPNLYWYRQAAGRGLQLLFYSVGIGQISSEVPQNLSASRPQDRQFILSSKKLLLSDSGFYLCAWSLVGLGNEKLFFGSGTQLSVL.

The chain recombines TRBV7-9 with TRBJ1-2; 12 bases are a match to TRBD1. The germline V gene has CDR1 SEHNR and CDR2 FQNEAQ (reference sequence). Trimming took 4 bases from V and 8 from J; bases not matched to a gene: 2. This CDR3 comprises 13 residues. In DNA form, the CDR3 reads TGTGCCAGCAGCTGGGGACAGGGGGCCGGCTACACCTTC. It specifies CASSWGQGAGYTF.

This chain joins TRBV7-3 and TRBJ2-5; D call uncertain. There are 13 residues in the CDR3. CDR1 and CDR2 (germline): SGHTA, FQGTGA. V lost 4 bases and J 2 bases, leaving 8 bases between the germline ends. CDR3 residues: CASSSLLQETQYF. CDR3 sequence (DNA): TGTGCCAGCAGCTCCCTGTTACAAGAGACCCAGTACTTC.

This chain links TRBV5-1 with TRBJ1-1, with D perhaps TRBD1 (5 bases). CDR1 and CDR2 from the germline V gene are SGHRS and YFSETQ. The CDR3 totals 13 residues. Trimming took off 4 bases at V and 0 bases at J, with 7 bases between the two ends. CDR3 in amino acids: CASSETVNTEAFF. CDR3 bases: TGCGCCAGCAGCGAGACAGTGAACACTGAAGCTTTCTTT.

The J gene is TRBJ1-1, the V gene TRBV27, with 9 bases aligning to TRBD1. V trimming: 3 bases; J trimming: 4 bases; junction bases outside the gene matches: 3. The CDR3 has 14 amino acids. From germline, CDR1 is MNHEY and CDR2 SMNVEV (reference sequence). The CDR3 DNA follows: TGTGCCAGCAGTTTCGACAGGGGGATCACTGAAGCTTTCTTT. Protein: CASSFDRGITEAFF.

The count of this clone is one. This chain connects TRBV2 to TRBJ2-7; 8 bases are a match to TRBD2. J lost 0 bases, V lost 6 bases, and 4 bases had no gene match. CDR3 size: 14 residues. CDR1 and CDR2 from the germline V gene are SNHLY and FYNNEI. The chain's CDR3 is CASRWAGGSYEQYF. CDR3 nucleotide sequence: TGTGCCAGCAGGTGGGCGGGGGGCTCCTACGAGCAGTACTTC. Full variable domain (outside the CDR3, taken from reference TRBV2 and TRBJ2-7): EPEVTQTPSHQVTQMGQEVILRCVPISNHLYFYWYRQILGQKVEFLVSFYNNEISEKSEIFDDQFSVERPDGSNFTLKIRSTKLEDSAMYFCASRWAGGSYEQYFGPGTRLTVT.

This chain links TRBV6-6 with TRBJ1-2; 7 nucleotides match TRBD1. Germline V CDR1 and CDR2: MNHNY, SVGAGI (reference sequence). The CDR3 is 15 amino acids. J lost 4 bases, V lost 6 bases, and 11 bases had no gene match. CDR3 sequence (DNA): TGTGCCAGCAGGCCGCAGGCCAGGGGGGCCTATGGCTACACCTTC. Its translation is CASRPQARGAYGYTF.

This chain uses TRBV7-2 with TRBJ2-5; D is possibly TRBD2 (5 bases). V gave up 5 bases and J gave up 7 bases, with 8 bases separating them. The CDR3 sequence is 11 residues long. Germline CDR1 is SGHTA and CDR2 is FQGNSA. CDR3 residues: CASSHGGTQYF. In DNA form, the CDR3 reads TGTGCCAGCAGCCACGGAGGGACCCAGTACTTC.

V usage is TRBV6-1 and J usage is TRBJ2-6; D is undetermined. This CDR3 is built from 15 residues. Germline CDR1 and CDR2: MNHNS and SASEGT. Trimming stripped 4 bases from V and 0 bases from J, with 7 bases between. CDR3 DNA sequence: TGTGCCAGCAGTGTACGGAGCTCTGGGGCCAACGTCCTGACTTTC. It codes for CASSVRSSGANVLTF.

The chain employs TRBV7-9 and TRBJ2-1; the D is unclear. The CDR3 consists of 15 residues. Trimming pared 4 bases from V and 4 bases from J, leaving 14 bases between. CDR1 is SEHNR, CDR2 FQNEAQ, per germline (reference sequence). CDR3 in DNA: TGTGCCAGCAGCTATGTCTACCAAAAGTACAATGAGCAGTTCTTC. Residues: CASSYVYQKYNEQFF.

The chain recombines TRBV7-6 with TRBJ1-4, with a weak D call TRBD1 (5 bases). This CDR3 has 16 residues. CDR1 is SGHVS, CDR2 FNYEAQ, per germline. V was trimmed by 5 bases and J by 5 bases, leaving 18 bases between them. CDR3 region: CASSEHLGPRNEKLFF. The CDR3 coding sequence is TGTGCCAGCAGCGAACACCTGGGGCCCCGCAATGAAAAACTGTTTTTT.

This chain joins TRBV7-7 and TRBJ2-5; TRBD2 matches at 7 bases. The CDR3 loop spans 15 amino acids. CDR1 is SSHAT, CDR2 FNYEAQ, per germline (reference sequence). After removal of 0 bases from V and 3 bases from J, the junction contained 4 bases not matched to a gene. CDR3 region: CASSLAGGDKETQYF. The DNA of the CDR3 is TGTGCCAGCAGCTTAGCGGGGGGGGATAAAGAGACCCAGTACTTC.

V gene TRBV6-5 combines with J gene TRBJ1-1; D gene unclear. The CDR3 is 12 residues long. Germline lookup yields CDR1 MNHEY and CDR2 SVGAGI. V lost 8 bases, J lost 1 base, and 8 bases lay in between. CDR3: CASQYGNTEAFF. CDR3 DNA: TGTGCCAGCCAGTATGGGAACACTGAAGCTTTCTTT.

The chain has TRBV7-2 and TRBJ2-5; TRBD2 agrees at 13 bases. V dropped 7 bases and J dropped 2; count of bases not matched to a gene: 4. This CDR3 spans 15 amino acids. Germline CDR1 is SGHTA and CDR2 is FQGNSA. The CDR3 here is CASTTSGGDQETQYF. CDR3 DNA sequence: TGTGCCAGCACCACTAGCGGGGGGGATCAAGAGACCCAGTACTTC.

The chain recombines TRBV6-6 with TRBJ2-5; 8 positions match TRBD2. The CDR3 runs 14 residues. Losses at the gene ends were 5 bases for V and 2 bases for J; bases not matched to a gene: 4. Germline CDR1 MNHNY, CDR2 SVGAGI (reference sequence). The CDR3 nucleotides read TGTGCCAGCAGTCGACTAGCGACGCAAGAGACCCAGTACTTC. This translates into CASSRLATQETQYF.

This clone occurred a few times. The CDR3 loop is CASSRSGQGAINEQFF. CDR3 DNA: TGTGCCAGCAGCCGAAGTGGGCAGGGGGCGATCAATGAGCAGTTCTTC. The V call is TRBV9, the J call TRBJ2-1; TRBD1 agrees at 8 bases. This CDR3 contains 16 residues. V shed 4 bases and J 6 bases; nucleotides not matched to a gene: 12. From germline, CDR1 is SGDLS and CDR2 YYNGEE.

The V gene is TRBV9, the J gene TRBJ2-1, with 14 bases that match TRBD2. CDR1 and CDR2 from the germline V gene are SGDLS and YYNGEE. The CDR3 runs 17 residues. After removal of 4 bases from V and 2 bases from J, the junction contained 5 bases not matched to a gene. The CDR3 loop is CASSPGTSGGPYNEQFF. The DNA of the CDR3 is TGTGCCAGCAGCCCGGGGACTAGCGGGGGACCCTACAATGAGCAGTTCTTC.

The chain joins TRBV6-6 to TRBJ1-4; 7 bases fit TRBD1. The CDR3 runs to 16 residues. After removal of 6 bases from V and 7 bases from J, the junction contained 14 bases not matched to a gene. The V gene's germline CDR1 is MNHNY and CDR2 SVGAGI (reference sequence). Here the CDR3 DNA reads TGTGCCAGCAGCCCAACGACAGGGACGATCGGTGAAAAACTGTTTTTT. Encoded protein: CASSPTTGTIGEKLFF.

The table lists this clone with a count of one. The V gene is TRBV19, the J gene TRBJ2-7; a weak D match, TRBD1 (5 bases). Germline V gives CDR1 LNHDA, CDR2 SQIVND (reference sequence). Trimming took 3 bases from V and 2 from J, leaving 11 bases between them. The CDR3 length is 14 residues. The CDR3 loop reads CASSIPWTTYEQYV. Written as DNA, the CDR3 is TGTGCCAGTAGTATTCCCTGGACAACCTACGAGCAGTACGTC.

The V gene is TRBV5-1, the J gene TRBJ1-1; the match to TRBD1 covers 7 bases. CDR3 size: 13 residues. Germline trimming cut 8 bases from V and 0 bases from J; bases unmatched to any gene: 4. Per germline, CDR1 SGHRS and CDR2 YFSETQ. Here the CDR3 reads CASRQGLNTEAFF. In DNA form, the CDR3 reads TGCGCCAGTAGACAGGGTTTGAACACTGAAGCTTTCTTT. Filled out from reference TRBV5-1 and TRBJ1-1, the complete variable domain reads KAGVTQTPRYLIKTRGQQVTLSCSPISGHRSVSWYQQTPGQGLQFLFEYFSETQRNKGNFPGRFSGRQFSNSRSEMNVSTLELGDSALYLCASRQGLNTEAFFGQGTRLTVV.

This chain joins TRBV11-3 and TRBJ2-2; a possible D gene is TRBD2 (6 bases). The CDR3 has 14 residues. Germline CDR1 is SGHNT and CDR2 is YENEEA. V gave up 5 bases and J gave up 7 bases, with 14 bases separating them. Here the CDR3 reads CASSPTRFHGELFF. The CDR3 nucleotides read TGTGCCAGCAGCCCGACTAGATTTCACGGGGAGCTGTTTTTT.

CDR3 coding DNA: TGTGCCAGCAGTCGAGCCGATACGCAGTATTTT. It yields the protein CASSRADTQYF. The genes are TRBV27 and TRBJ2-3, with D hard to call. The germline V gene has CDR1 MNHEY and CDR2 SMNVEV (reference sequence). The CDR3 is 11 residues long. V dropped 5 bases and J dropped 6 bases, with 6 bases sitting between them.

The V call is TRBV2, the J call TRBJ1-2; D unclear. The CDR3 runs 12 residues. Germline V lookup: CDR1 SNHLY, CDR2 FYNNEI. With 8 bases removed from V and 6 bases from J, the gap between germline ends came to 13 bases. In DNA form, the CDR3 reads TGTGCCAGCGTAGCGAGCGCCCATGGCTACACCTTC. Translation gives CASVASAHGYTF.

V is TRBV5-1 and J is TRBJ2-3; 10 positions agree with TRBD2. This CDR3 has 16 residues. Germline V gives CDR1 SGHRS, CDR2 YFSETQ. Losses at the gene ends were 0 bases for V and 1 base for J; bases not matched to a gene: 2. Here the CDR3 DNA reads TGCGCCAGCAGCTTGGCCCTAGCGGGAGGCACAGATACGCAGTATTTT. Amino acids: CASSLALAGGTDTQYF.

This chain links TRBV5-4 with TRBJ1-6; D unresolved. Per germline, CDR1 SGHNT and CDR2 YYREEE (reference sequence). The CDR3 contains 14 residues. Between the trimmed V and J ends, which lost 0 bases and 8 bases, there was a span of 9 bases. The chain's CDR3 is CASSLAPPDSPLHF. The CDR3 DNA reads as TGTGCCAGCAGCTTGGCTCCCCCCGATTCACCCCTCCACTTT.